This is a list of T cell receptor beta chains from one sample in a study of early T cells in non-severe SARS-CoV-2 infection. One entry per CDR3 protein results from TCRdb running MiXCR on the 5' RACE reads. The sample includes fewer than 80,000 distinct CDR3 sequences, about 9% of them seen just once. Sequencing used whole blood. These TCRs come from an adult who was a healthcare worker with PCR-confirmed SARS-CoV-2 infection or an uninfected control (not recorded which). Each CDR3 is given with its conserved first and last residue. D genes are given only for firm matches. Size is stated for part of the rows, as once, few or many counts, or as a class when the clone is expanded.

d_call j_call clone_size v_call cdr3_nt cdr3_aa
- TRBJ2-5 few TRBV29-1 TGCAGCGTTCGGCAGCAAGAGACCCAGTACTTC CSVRQQETQYF
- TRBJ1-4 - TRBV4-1 TGCGCCAGCAGCCAAGAGGGGGGCTTGACAACTAATGAAAAACTGTTTTTT CASSQEGGLTTNEKLFF
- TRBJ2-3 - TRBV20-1 TGCAGTGCTAAACGACGCGGGAGCACAGATACGCAGTATTTT CSAKRRGSTDTQYF
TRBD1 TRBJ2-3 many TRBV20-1 TGCAGTGCTAGCCGGACAGGAAGCACAGATACGCAGTATTTT CSASRTGSTDTQYF
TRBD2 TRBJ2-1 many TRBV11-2 TGTGCCAGCAGCCCTTACCGGACTAGCGGAACCTACAATGAGCAGTTCTTC CASSPYRTSGTYNEQFF
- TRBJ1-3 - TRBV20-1 TGCAGTGCTGCTCCATCGACGGCCTCTGGAAACACCATATATTTT CSAAPSTASGNTIYF
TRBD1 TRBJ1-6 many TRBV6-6 TGTGCCAGCAGTTACCCAACTACAGGGGGCTATTCACCCCTCCACTTT CASSYPTTGGYSPLHF
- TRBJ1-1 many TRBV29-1 TGCAGCGTTGAGGCAGGAATATTCAACACTGAAGCTTTCTTT CSVEAGIFNTEAFF
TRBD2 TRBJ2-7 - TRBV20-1 TGCAGTGCTACCTCCGGGACTAGCATCTACGAGCAGTACTTC CSATSGTSIYEQYF
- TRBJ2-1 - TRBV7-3 TGTGCCAGCAGCTTAGGGACAAGTAATGAGCAGTTCTTC CASSLGTSNEQFF
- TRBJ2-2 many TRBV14 TGTGCCAGCAGCCGCGATTCCCTTAGGGCCCCCGGGGAGCTGTTTTTT CASSRDSLRAPGELFF
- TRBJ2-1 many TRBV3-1 TGTGCCAGCACGGGATTCCGCGGGGCATCCTACAATGAGCAGTTCTTC CASTGFRGASYNEQFF
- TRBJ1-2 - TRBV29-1 TGCAGCGCGCAAACCCCAAAGGACTATGGCTACACCTTC CSAQTPKDYGYTF
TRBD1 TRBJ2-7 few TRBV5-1 TGCGCCAGCAGCATGACAGGGCTTATCTCCTACGAGCAGTACTTC CASSMTGLISYEQYF
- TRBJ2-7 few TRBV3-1 TGTGCCAGCAGCCAAGATGTGCACGACGAGCAGTACTTC CASSQDVHDEQYF
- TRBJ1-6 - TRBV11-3 TGTGCCAGCAGCTTAGATCGGGAGGTCTCCTATAATTCACCCCTCCACTTT CASSLDREVSYNSPLHF
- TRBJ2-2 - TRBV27 TGTGCCAGCAGTTTATTTGACGGTACCGGGGAGCTGTTTTTT CASSLFDGTGELFF
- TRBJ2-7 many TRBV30 TGTGCCTGGAGTGGTAATTTGGCCGGTAACTACTACGAGCAGTACTTC CAWSGNLAGNYYEQYF
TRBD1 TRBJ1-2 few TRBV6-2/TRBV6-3 TGTGCCAGCAGTTACTCCGGGACAGCTTCATTCTATGGCTACACCTTC CASSYSGTASFYGYTF
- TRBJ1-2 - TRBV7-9 TGTGCCAGCAGCTCCGACAAGTATGGCTACACCTTC CASSSDKYGYTF
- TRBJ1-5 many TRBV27 TGTGCCAGCAGGGCAGGGACGGGCAGCAATCAGCCCCAGCATTTT CASRAGTGSNQPQHF
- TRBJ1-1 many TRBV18 TGTGCCAGCTCCCAGAGTATTCAGGGCGGGACTGAAGCTTTCTTT CASSQSIQGGTEAFF
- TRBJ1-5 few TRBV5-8 TGTGCCAGCAGCTTCTCTGGTAGCAATCAGCCCCAGCATTTT CASSFSGSNQPQHF
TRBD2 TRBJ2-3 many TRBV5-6 TGTGCCAGCAGCTTGGAACTAGCGGGGGATTTCTCGGGAGATACGCAGTATTTT CASSLELAGDFSGDTQYF
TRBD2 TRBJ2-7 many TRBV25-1 TGTGCCAGCAGTGAATCGGGCAGGGTGTGGACTAGCGGGAGGCTACCTTCCTACGAGCAGTACTTC CASSESGRVWTSGRLPSYEQYF
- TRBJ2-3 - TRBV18 TGTGCCAGCTCACCCCGGGGACGGACAGATACGCAGTATTTT CASSPRGRTDTQYF
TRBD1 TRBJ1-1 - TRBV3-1 TGTGCCAGCAGCCTCGGACAGGGCGGTCGGACTGAAGCTTTCTTT CASSLGQGGRTEAFF
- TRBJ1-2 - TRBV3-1 TGTGCCAGCAGCCAAGAGGGGTACACCTACACCTTC CASSQEGYTYTF
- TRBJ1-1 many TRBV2 TGTGCCAGCAACCGGGGGGTTGCTGACACTGAAGCTTTCTTT CASNRGVADTEAFF
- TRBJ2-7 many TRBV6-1 TGTGCCAGCACCACACCCCGGCACGAGCAGTACTTC CASTTPRHEQYF
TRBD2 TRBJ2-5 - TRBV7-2 TGTGTCAGCAGCAAGATGACTAGCGAGGGAGAGACCCAGTACTTC CVSSKMTSEGETQYF
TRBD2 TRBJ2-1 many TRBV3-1 TGTGCCAGCAGCCCCGTAGCGGGAGTTGGAGAGCAGTTCTTC CASSPVAGVGEQFF
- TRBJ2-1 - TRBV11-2 TGTGCCAGCAGCTTAGTGGGCCAGAAGCAGTTCTTC CASSLVGQKQFF
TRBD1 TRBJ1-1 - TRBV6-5 TGTGCCAGCAGTTACTCGAGACAGGGAAACACTGAAGCTTTCTTT CASSYSRQGNTEAFF
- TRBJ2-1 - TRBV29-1 TGCAGCGTTGACGGGAGCGGTTACAATGAGCAGTTCTTC CSVDGSGYNEQFF
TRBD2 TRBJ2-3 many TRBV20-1 TGCAGTGCCACCTCCGCGGGGGGCGGCACAGATACGCAGTATTTT CSATSAGGGTDTQYF
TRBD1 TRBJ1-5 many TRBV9 TGTGCCAGCAGCGTAGCCCCCGGACAGGGTTTGGATCAGCCCCAGCATTTT CASSVAPGQGLDQPQHF
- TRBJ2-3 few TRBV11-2 TGTGCCAGCACCATCAGGCGTGGTCAGGCCCCAGATACGCAGTATTTT CASTIRRGQAPDTQYF
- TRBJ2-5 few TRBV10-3 TGTGCCATCAGTGAAAGGGGAGGAGAAGAGACCCAGTACTTC CAISERGGEETQYF
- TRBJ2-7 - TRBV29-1 TGCAGCGCCAAGCTCGGACAGAGCCCCTACGAGCAGTACTTC CSAKLGQSPYEQYF
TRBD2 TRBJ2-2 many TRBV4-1 TGCGCCAGCAGCCGCGGACTAGCAACGAACACCGGGGAGCTGTTTTTT CASSRGLATNTGELFF